Shown below are 29 T cell receptor beta chains from a single sample sequenced in a study of shared clonotypes between healthy human individuals (TCRdb year 2020). Library preparation employed the immunoSEQ multiplex PCR assay. As stored in TCRdb, this immuneACCESS dataset retains in-frame rearrangements with V and J assigned. A fraction of the clones does not appear; measured against another copy, unresolved V genes explain less than half of the discrepancy, and the remainder lacks a known reason. The sample yields about 1.5 million clones; more than 95% were counted once. The ten largest clones capture 1.2% of the sample. Sample: naive CD4+ T cells sorted from blood. The cell subset or site label corresponds to: CD45RA+ positively selected. These receptors were obtained from a man aged 30 to 45 in good health.

This clone showed up just once. The sample carries other DNA sequences with the same CDR3. This chain uses TRBV5-1 with TRBJ2-2, with D tentatively TRBD1 (6 bases). Germline values: CDR1 SGHRS, CDR2 YFSETQ. Between the trimmed V and J ends, which lost 3 bases and 1 base, there was a span of 7 bases. This CDR3 contains 14 residues. Written as DNA, the CDR3 is TGCGCCAGCAGCTCACAGGGGAACACCGGGGAGCTGTTTTTT. It translates to CASSSQGNTGELFF.

The J gene is TRBJ2-7, the V gene TRBV28, with TRBD1 matching over 9 bases. Germline CDR1 is MDHEN and CDR2 is SYDVKM. V gave up 6 bases and J gave up 6 bases; unmatched junction bases: 12. This CDR3 has 15 amino acids. The CDR3, as DNA: TGTGCCAGCAGAGAGTCGTCCGGGACAGGGAGCGAGCAGTACTTC. Translating it yields CASRESSGTGSEQYF.

This clone was counted once. This chain uses TRBV7-9 with TRBJ2-7; D unresolved. V was shortened by 5 bases and J by 1 base, with 9 bases between the two germline ends. From germline, CDR1 is SEHNR and CDR2 FQNEAQ (reference sequence). The CDR3 contains 13 residues. CDR3 nucleotides: TGTGCCAGCAGCCAGATAGGGTCCTACGAGCAGTACTTC. Its protein product is CASSQIGSYEQYF.

J is TRBJ1-2 and V is TRBV5-1; 7 nucleotides line up with TRBD1. The CDR3 consists of 15 residues. V shed 0 bases, J shed 3 bases, and the junction held 5 bases outside the gene matches. CDR1 and CDR2 from the germline V gene are SGHRS and YFSETQ. As DNA, the CDR3 is TGCGCCAGCAGCTTGGACCCGACAGGGCACTATGGCTACACCTTC. The encoded protein is CASSLDPTGHYGYTF.

This rearrangement joins TRBV7-8 to TRBJ2-2, with 7 bases identical to TRBD2. CDR1 is SGHVS and CDR2 is FQNEAQ in the germline V gene. The length of the CDR3 is 20 residues. The J segment lost 0 bases and the V segment lost 7 bases, leaving 20 bases of the junction unmatched. Here the CDR3 reads CASNPGRGSFWTSNTGELFF. In DNA form, the CDR3 reads TGTGCCAGCAATCCCGGGCGGGGGAGTTTTTGGACCTCGAACACCGGGGAGCTGTTTTTT.

This clone was seen only once. The chain links TRBV27 to TRBJ1-3; D gene unclear. CDR3 size: 15 residues. Germline V CDR1 and CDR2: MNHEY, SMNVEV (reference sequence). V dropped 1 base and J dropped 4 bases, with 11 bases sitting between them. This chain's CDR3 is CASSLFPGWGNTIYF. CDR3 bases: TGTGCCAGCAGTTTATTTCCTGGGTGGGGAAACACCATATATTTT.

Regarding this clone: Other DNA variants within this sample encode the same CDR3. The chain combines TRBV6-5 with TRBJ1-1; a weak D match, TRBD1 (5 bases). The V gene's germline CDR1 is MNHEY and CDR2 SVGAGI. The CDR3 loop spans 13 amino acids. The V gene lost 3 bases and the J gene lost 2 bases, with 7 bases spanning the gap. The CDR3 spells CASSYGGNTEAFF. The CDR3 DNA reads TGTGCCAGCAGTTATGGGGGAAACACTGAAGCTTTCTTT.

The CDR3 here is CASSYQRLDQYF. The CDR3, as DNA: TGTGCCAGCAGTTATCAGCGATTAGACCAGTATTTT. The chain recombines TRBV6-6 with TRBJ2-3; D gene uncertain. Trimming shortened V by 3 bases and J by 12 bases, and 13 bases separated the two germline ends. This CDR3 contains 12 residues. From germline, CDR1 is MNHNY and CDR2 SVGAGI (reference sequence).

This chain uses TRBV10-3 with TRBJ2-7; 7 bases line up with TRBD2. V shed 6 bases, J shed 7 bases, and the junction held 9 bases outside the gene matches. CDR1 ENHRY and CDR2 SYGVKD come from the germline V gene. CDR3 length equals 13 residues. The CDR3, as DNA: TGTGCCATCAGCGATACCTGGGAGGGGGAGCAGTACTTC. Its protein is CAISDTWEGEQYF.

The V and J genes are TRBV5-6 and TRBJ1-4; D is uncertain. The germline gives CDR1 SGHDT, CDR2 YYEEEE. This CDR3 region has 14 residues. Trimming removed 4 bases at V and 5 bases at J, with 12 bases between. As DNA, the CDR3 is TGTGCCAGCAGCCCGACGGTGAAAAATGAAAAACTGTTTTTT. Encoded protein: CASSPTVKNEKLFF.

The gene calls are TRBV27 and TRBJ2-5; no firm D call. This CDR3 is built from 13 residues. Per germline, CDR1 MNHEY and CDR2 SMNVEV (reference sequence). The V end lost 5 bases, the J end lost 5 bases, and 12 bases lay between the germline ends. This chain's CDR3 is CASSRKERETQYF. CDR3 bases: TGTGCCAGCAGTCGTAAGGAAAGGGAGACCCAGTACTTC.

The genes are TRBV15 and TRBJ1-3; D is perhaps TRBD1 (6 bases). From germline, CDR1 is LNHNV and CDR2 YYDKDF (reference sequence). The ends were cut back, 3 bases at V and 11 bases at J, with 11 bases in the middle. The length of the CDR3 is 12 residues. The CDR3 DNA sequence: TGTGCCACCAGCAGGATGAGGGGGGCCATATATTTT. Its protein product is CATSRMRGAIYF.

The CDR3 is CASSEAGRADTQYF. Here the CDR3 DNA reads TGCGCCAGCAGCGAAGCGGGTCGGGCAGATACGCAGTATTTT. The V gene is TRBV5-1, the J gene TRBJ2-3, with D possibly being TRBD2 (6 bases). The germline V gene encodes CDR1 SGHRS and CDR2 YFSETQ. V dropped 4 bases and J dropped 4 bases, with 13 bases sitting between them. The CDR3 has 14 amino acids.

Points on this clone: Other DNA sequences within the sample encode an identical CDR3. The chain combines TRBV4-3 with TRBJ1-4, with D tentatively TRBD1 (5 bases). Per the germline V gene, CDR1 is LGHNA and CDR2 is YSLEER. The CDR3 consists of 15 residues. V was pared by 0 bases and J by 8 bases, with 13 bases between. The DNA of the CDR3 is TGCGCCAGCAGCCAAGAAATGGGACTTCGGGAAAAACTGTTTTTT. It is translated as CASSQEMGLREKLFF.

The chain combines TRBV16 with TRBJ2-5, with D uncertain. V lost 2 bases to trimming and J lost 0 bases, with 1 base between them. The CDR3 extends over 12 amino acids. The V gene's germline CDR1 is KGHSY and CDR2 FQNENV. CDR3 in amino acids: CASSQHQETQYF. CDR3 nucleotides: TGTGCCAGCAGCCAACACCAAGAGACCCAGTACTTC.

This sequence joins TRBV11-2 and TRBJ2-1; a weak D match, TRBD1 (7 bases). The V end was cut by 5 bases, the J end by 8 bases, with 25 bases between. The V gene's germline CDR1 is SGHAT and CDR2 FQNNGV. This CDR3 is 17 amino acids long. CDR3 loop: CASSTRQGGSSYDEQFF. CDR3 DNA: TGTGCCAGCAGCACAAGGCAGGGGGGATCCTCGTATGATGAGCAGTTCTTC.

This clone was found a few times. J is TRBJ1-1 and V is TRBV11-3; D call uncertain. The germline CDR1 and CDR2 sequences are SGHNT and YENEEA. The CDR3 has 9 residues. Trimming cost V 9 bases and J 10 bases, with 9 bases left between them. This CDR3 is CARNWPAFF. As DNA, the CDR3 is TGTGCCAGAAATTGGCCAGCTTTCTTT. The complete variable domain, with remaining parts taken from reference TRBV11-3 and TRBJ1-1, reads EAGVVQSPRYKIIEKKQPVAFWCNPISGHNTLYWYLQNLGQGPELLIRYENEEAVDDSQLPKDRFSAERLKGVDSTLKIQPAELGDSAVYLCARNWPAFFGQGTRLTVV.

This chain links TRBV29-1 with TRBJ2-5; D is unresolved. The V end was cut by 7 bases, the J end by 5 bases, with 11 bases between. CDR1 and CDR2 from the germline V gene are SQVTM and ANQGSEA. The CDR3 runs to 11 residues. This chain's CDR3 is CSALFGETQYF. For the CDR3, the DNA is TGCAGCGCCCTGTTCGGGGAGACCCAGTACTTC.

The J gene is TRBJ2-6, the V gene TRBV21-1; TRBD1, the table's D call, lacks a check against the DNA. TRBV21-1 is reported as a pseudogene. This CDR3 has 17 residues. The CDR3 nucleotides are TGTGCCAGCAGCAAGGGACAGGCCTTTTTTGGGGCCAACGTCCTGACTTTC. Protein product: CASSKGQAFFGANVLTF.

The rearrangement joins TRBV25-1 to TRBJ1-1; 9 bases fit TRBD1. V shed 2 bases, J shed 10 bases, and the junction held 8 bases outside the gene matches. Per germline, CDR1 MGHDK and CDR2 SYGVNS. The CDR3 covers 14 residues. CDR3 residues: CASSEPSTGGLAFF. Here the CDR3 DNA reads TGTGCCAGCAGTGAACCTTCGACAGGGGGTTTAGCTTTCTTT.

The CDR3 loop is CATSEGRGVDEQFF. CDR3 DNA: TGTGCCACCAGCGAGGGGAGAGGGGTGGATGAGCAGTTCTTC. The chain recombines TRBV15 with TRBJ2-1, with D perhaps being TRBD1 or TRBD2 (5 bases each). This CDR3 spans 14 amino acids. Germline loops: CDR1 LNHNV, CDR2 YYDKDF (reference sequence). V lost 5 bases to trimming and J lost 8 bases, with 16 bases between them.

V is TRBV19 and J is TRBJ1-4; TRBD1 might be the D (5 bases). Germline V gene data show CDR1 as LNHDA and CDR2 as SQIVND (reference sequence). Trimming shortened V by 1 base and J by 5 bases, and 5 bases separated the two germline ends. This CDR3 region has 13 residues. DNA of the CDR3: TGTGCCAGTAGTATAGGGGGCAATGAAAAACTGTTTTTT. This codes for CASSIGGNEKLFF.

The chain uses TRBV10-3 and TRBJ1-1; 7 positions match TRBD1. This CDR3 spans 17 amino acids. Unmatched junction bases numbered 14, after V lost 4 bases and J lost 3 bases. Germline V gene data show CDR1 as ENHRY and CDR2 as SYGVKD. CDR3 region: CAISGPPLRTGDTEAFF. The CDR3 region has the DNA TGTGCCATCAGTGGCCCACCGCTTCGAACAGGGGACACTGAAGCTTTCTTT.

The J gene is TRBJ2-3, the V gene TRBV7-2; TRBD1 is a possible D gene (6 bases). CDR3 length: 15 amino acids. Per germline, CDR1 SGHTA and CDR2 FQGNSA. The V end lost 0 bases, the J end lost 2 bases, and 9 bases lay between the germline ends. CDR3 nucleotides: TGTGCCAGCAGCTTAGCCGGACAGATCACAGATACGCAGTATTTT. Its protein product is CASSLAGQITDTQYF.

The chain joins TRBV7-9 to TRBJ1-1; no reliable D call. This CDR3 has 13 amino acids. Germline-derived CDR1 and CDR2 are SEHNR and FQNEAQ (reference sequence). V shed 2 bases and J shed 1 base, with 5 bases lying between them. CDR3 region: CASSLLENTEAFF. The CDR3 bases are TGTGCCAGCAGCTTACTCGAGAACACTGAAGCTTTCTTT.

This chain uses TRBV14 with TRBJ2-1; 8 bases are shared with TRBD2. V shed 1 base, J shed 4 bases, and the junction held 9 bases outside the gene matches. CDR1 SGHDN and CDR2 FVKESK come from the germline V gene. This CDR3 is 17 amino acids long. The DNA for the CDR3 is TGTGCCAGCAGCCAAGTGGAAGCGGGAGAGGGGTACAATGAGCAGTTCTTC. Translated: CASSQVEAGEGYNEQFF.

The chain carries TRBV11-3 and TRBJ1-2; TRBD1 is a possible D gene (6 bases). The CDR3 totals 17 residues. V was shortened by 6 bases and J by 5 bases, with 25 bases between the two germline ends. CDR1 and CDR2 from the germline V gene are SGHNT and YENEEA. The CDR3 is CASRQLLLSPTGYGYTF. DNA of the CDR3: TGTGCCAGCAGGCAACTTCTCCTATCCCCGACAGGATATGGCTACACCTTC.

J is TRBJ1-2 and V is TRBV5-5; no firm D call. Trimming removed 5 bases at V and 1 base at J, with 12 bases between. Germline V gene data show CDR1 as SGHKS and CDR2 as YYEKEE (reference sequence). The CDR3 is made up of 14 amino acids. CDR3 residues: CASSYEQINYGYTF. The CDR3 DNA reads as TGTGCCAGCAGTTACGAACAGATTAACTATGGCTACACCTTC.

V is TRBV6-1 and J is TRBJ2-2; TRBD1 agrees at 11 bases. In germline, CDR1 is MNHNS, CDR2 SASEGT. This CDR3 is built from 17 residues. V was pared by 4 bases and J by 5 bases, with 9 bases of the junction left unmatched. In DNA form, the CDR3 reads TGTGCCAGCAGTGCTCTTTCCGGGACAGGGGGGACCGGGGAGCTGTTTTTT. It codes for CASSALSGTGGTGELFF.